This TCR beta chain was profiled in a study of blood T cell repertoires in COVID-19. V dropped 6 bases and J dropped 0; count of bases not matched to a gene: 6. The CDR3 is 14 residues long. The germline gives CDR1 SQVTM, CDR2 ANQGSEA. Only in-frame clones appear in the TCRdb table, and some are missing; sequencing was by immunoSEQ multiplex PCR. Among approximately 68,000 clones, about 80% were seen once, and the ten largest hold more than 5%. Sequencing used peripheral blood. The rearrangement joins TRBV29-1 to TRBJ1-1; 8 bases fit TRBD1. This TCR was sampled from a woman aged 60-75 years with acute or convalescent COVID-19. CDR3 protein: CSVTRTGMNTEAFF. In nucleotides, the CDR3 is TGCAGCGTCACCCGGACAGGGATGAACACTGAAGCTTTCTTT. The full variable domain, with the rest looked up from reference TRBV29-1 and TRBJ1-1, is SAVISQKPSRDICQRGTSLTIQCQVDSQVTMMFWYRQQPGQSLTLIATANQGSEATYESGFVIDKFPISRPNLTFSTLTVSNMSPEDSSIYLCSVTRTGMNTEAFFGQGTRLTVV.